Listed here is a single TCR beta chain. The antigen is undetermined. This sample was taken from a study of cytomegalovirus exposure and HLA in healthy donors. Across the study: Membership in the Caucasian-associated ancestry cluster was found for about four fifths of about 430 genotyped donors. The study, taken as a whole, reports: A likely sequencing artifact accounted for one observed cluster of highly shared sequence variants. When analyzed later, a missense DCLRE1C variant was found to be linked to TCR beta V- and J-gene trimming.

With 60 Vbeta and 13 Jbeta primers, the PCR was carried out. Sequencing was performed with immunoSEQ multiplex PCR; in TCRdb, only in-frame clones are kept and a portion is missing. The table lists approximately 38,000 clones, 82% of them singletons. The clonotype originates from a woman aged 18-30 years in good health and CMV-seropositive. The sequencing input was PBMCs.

CDR3 region: CSVSPRWGLPGTDTQYF. CDR3 DNA sequence: TGCAGCGTTTCCCCCCGGTGGGGACTACCGGGCACAGATACGCAGTATTTT. The chain combines TRBV29-1 with TRBJ2-3, with TRBD2 matching 7 bases. With V trimmed by 5 bases and J by 1 base, 15 bases remained unmatched. Germline V gene sequence: CDR1 SQVTM, CDR2 ANQGSEA. This CDR3 comprises 17 residues.